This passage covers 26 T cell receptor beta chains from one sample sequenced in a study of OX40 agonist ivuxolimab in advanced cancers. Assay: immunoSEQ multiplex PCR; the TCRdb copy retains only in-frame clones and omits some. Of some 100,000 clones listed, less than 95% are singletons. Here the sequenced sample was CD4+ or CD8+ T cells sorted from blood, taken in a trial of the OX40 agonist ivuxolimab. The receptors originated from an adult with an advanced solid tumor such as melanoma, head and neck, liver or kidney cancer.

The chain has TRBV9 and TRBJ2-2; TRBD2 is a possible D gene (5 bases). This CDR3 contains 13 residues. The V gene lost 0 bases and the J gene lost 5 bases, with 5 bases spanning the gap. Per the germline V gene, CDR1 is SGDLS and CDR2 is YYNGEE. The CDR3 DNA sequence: TGTGCCAGCAGCGTAGGGAGGACCGGGGAGCTGTTTTTT. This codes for CASSVGRTGELFF.

In DNA, the CDR3 is TGTGCCAGTAGTATAGAAGCGACCTACAATGAGCAGTTCTTC. Protein sequence: CASSIEATYNEQFF. This chain uses TRBV19 with TRBJ2-1; no firm D call. The ends were cut back, 0 bases at V and 2 bases at J, with 5 bases in the middle. Germline CDR1 and CDR2: LNHDA and SQIVND (reference sequence). CDR3 size: 14 residues.

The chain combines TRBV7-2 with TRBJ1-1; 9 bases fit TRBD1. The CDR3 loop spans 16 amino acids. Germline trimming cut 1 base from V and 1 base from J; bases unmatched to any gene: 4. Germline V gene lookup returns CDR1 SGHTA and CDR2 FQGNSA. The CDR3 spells CASSLGNRGRNTEAFF. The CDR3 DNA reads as TGTGCCAGCAGCTTAGGGAACAGGGGGCGGAACACTGAAGCTTTCTTT.

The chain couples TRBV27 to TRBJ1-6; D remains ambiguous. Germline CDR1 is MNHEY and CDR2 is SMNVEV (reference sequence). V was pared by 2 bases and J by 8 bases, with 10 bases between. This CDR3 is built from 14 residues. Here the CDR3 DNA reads TGTGCCAGCAGTTTAGGCCTCCCGGATTCACCCCTCCACTTT. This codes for CASSLGLPDSPLHF.

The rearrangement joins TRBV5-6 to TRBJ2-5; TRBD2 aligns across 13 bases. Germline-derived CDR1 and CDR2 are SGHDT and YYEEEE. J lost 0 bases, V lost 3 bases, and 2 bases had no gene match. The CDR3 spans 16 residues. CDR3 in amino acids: CASSWTSGSYQETQYF. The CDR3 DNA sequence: TGTGCCAGCAGCTGGACTAGCGGGAGTTACCAAGAGACCCAGTACTTC.

DNA for the CDR3: TGTGCCAGCTCACCCCCTAGCGGGAGTGAGACCCAGTACTTC. This codes for CASSPPSGSETQYF. The chain recombines TRBV18 with TRBJ2-5; 10 bases are a match to TRBD2. The CDR3 loop spans 14 amino acids. The junction had 3 bases not matched to a gene; V was cut back by 3 bases and J by 5 bases. Germline assignment: CDR1 KGHSH and CDR2 LQKENI.

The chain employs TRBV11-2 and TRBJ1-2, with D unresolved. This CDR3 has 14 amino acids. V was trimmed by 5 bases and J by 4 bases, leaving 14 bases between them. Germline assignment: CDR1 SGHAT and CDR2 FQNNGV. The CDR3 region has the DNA TGTGCCAGCAGCCCGGGCAGATCGTCCTATGGCTACACCTTC. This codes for CASSPGRSSYGYTF.

As DNA, the CDR3 is TGTGCCAGCAGCTTAGGGAGAGGGCAGGGGGCCCACGAGCAGTACTTC. Protein product: CASSLGRGQGAHEQYF. The chain joins TRBV7-3 to TRBJ2-7; 8 positions match TRBD1. The germline gives CDR1 SGHTA, CDR2 FQGTGA. The J segment lost 5 bases and the V segment lost 2 bases, leaving 11 bases of the junction unmatched. The CDR3 has 16 residues.

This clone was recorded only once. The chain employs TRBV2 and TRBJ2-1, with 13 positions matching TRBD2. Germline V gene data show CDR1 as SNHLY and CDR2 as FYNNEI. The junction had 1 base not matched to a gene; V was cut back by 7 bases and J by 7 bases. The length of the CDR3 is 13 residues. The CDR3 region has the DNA TGTGCCAGCAAGGGACTAGCGGGGAATGAGCAGTTCTTC. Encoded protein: CASKGLAGNEQFF.

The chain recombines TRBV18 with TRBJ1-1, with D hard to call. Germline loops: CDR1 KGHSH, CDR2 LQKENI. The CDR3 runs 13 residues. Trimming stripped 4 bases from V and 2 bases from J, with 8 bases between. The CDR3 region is CASSLDLNTEAFF. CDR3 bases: TGTGCCAGCTCACTCGACTTAAACACTGAAGCTTTCTTT.

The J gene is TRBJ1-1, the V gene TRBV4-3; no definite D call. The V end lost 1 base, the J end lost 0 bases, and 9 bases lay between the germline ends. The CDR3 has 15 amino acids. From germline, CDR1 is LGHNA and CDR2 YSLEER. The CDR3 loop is CASSQGYGMNTEAFF. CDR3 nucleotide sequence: TGCGCCAGCAGCCAAGGTTACGGGATGAACACTGAAGCTTTCTTT.

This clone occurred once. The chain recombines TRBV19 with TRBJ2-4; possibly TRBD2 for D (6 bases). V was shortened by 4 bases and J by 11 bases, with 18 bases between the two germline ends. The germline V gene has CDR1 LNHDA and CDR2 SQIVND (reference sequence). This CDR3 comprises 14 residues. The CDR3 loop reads CASSKGSFWGVQYF. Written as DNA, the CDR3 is TGTGCCAGTAGTAAAGGTAGCTTCTGGGGGGTTCAGTACTTC.

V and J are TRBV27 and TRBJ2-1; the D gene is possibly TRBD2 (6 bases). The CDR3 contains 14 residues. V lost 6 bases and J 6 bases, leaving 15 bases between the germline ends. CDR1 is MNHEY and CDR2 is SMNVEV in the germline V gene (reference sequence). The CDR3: CASRTSNFGNEQFF. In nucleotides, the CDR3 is TGTGCCAGCAGGACTAGTAATTTTGGCAATGAGCAGTTCTTC.

CDR3 DNA sequence: TGTGCCAGCAGACAGGATATGAGCAATCAGCCCCAGCATTTT. The encoded protein is CASRQDMSNQPQHF. The genes are TRBV6-5 and TRBJ1-5; perhaps TRBD1 as D (5 bases). Trimming removed 6 bases at V and 1 base at J, with 10 bases between. The CDR3 runs to 14 residues. Germline CDR1 MNHEY, CDR2 SVGAGI.

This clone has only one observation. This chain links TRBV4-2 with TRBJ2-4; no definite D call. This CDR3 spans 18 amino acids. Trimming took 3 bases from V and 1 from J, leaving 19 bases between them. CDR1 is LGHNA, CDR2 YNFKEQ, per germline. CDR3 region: CASSHNSRARGAKNIQYF. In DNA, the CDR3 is TGTGCCAGCAGCCACAACAGTCGGGCCAGAGGCGCCAAAAACATTCAGTACTTC.

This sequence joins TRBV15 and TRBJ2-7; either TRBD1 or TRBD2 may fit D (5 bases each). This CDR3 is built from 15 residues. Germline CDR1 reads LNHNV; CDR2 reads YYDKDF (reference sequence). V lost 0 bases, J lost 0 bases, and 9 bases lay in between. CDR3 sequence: CATSRDRGSSYEQYF. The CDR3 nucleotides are TGTGCCACCAGCAGAGATCGGGGCAGCTCCTACGAGCAGTACTTC.

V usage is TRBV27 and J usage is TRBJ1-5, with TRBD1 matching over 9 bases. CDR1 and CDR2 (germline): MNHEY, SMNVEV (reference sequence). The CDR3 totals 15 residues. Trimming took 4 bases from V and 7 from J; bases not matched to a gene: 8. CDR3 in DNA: TGTGCCAGCAGTTACCGGGACAGGGAAAACCAGCCCCAGCATTTT. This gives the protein CASSYRDRENQPQHF.

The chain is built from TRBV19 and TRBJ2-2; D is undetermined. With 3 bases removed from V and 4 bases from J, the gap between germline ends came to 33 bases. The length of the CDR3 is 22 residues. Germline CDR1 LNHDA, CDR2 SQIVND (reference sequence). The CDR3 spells CASSIRQPMPRSTGPSTGELFF. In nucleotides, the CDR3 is TGTGCCAGTAGTATTAGGCAACCGATGCCGCGGTCTACGGGCCCGAGCACCGGGGAGCTGTTTTTT.

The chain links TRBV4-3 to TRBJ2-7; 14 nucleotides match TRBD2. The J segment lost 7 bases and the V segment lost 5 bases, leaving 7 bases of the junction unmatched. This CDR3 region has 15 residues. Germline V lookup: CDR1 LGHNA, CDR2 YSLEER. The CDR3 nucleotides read TGCGCCAGCAGCTCGACTAGCGGGAGGGCCCGTGAGCAGTACTTC. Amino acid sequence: CASSSTSGRAREQYF.

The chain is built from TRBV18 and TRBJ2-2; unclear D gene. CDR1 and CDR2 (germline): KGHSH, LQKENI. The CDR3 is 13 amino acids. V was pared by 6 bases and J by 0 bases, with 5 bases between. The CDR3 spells CASSLANTGELFF. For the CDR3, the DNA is TGTGCCAGCTCGCTCGCGAACACCGGGGAGCTGTTTTTT.

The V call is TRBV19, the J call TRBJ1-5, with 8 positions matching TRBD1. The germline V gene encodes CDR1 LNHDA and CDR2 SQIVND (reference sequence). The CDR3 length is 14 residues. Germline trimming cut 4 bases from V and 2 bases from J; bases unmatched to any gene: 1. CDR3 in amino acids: CASSTGQGNQPQHF. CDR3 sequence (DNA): TGTGCCAGTAGTACGGGACAGGGCAATCAGCCCCAGCATTTT. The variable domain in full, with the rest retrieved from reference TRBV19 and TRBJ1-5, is DGGITQSPKYLFRKEGQNVTLSCEQNLNHDAMYWYRQDPGQGLRLIYYSQIVNDFQKGDIAEGYSVSREKKESFPLTVTSAQKNPTAFYLCASSTGQGNQPQHFGDGTRLSIL.

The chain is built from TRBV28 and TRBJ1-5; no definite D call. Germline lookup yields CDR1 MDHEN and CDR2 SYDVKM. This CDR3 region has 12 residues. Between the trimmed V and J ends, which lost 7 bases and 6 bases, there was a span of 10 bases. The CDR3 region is CASNAAGQPQHF. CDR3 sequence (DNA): TGTGCCAGCAATGCAGCGGGTCAGCCCCAGCATTTT.

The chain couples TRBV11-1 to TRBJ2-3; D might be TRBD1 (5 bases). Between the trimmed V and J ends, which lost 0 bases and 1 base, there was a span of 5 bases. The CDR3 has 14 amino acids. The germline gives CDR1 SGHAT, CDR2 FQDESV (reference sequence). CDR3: CASSLATGTDTQYF. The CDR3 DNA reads TGTGCCAGCAGCTTAGCGACAGGCACAGATACGCAGTATTTT.

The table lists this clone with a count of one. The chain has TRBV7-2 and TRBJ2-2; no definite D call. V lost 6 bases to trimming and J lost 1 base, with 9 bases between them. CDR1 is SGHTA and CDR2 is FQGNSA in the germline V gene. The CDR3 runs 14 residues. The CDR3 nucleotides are TGTGCCAGCAGACTGCGACAGAACACCGGGGAGCTGTTTTTT. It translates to CASRLRQNTGELFF.

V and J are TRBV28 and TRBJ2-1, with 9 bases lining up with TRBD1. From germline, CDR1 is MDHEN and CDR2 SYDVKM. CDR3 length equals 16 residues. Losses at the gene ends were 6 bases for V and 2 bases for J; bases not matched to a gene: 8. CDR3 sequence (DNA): TGTGCCAGCAGACTCACAGGGGGCCTTGCCTACAATGAGCAGTTCTTC. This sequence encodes CASRLTGGLAYNEQFF.

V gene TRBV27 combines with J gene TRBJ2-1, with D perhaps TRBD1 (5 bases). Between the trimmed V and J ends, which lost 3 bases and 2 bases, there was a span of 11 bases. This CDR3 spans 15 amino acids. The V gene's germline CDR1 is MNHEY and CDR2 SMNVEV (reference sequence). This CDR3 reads CASSLGRGAYNEQFF. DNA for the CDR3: TGTGCCAGCAGTTTGGGAAGGGGCGCCTACAATGAGCAGTTCTTC.